The clone carrying this T cell receptor beta chain was counted many times. As yet, its antigen is unknown. Synthesis of cDNA used 5'RACE (with 10-nucleotide random UMIs). TCRdb redid the calling of the 5' RACE reads with MiXCR, one entry per CDR3 protein. The table has 40,000 or so distinct CDR3 sequences, roughly 11% seen once; the top ten hold roughly 3.9%. Germline V gene sequence: CDR1 SGHRS, CDR2 YFSETQ. The J segment lost 5 bases and the V segment lost 0 bases, leaving 8 bases of the junction unmatched. The CDR3 is made up of 16 amino acids. This sample stems from a study of neurological immune-mediated disorders. Sample time point: technical triplicate 1. The unsorted libraries originated from 2 million PBMCs that had been stored at -80 C. Study observations and caveats: CDR3 amino acid sequences of expanded clones were not shared across subjects, a result suggesting private repertoires in all groups.

The clonotype originates from a man in his sixties with HTLV-1-associated myelopathy (HAM/TSP). The chain couples TRBV5-1 to TRBJ2-1; 7 bases map to TRBD2. The material sequenced was PBMCs. The CDR3 bases are TGCGCCAGCAGCTTGGTACCCGGGAGGTCGCACAATGAGCAGTTCTTC. It translates to CASSLVPGRSHNEQFF.